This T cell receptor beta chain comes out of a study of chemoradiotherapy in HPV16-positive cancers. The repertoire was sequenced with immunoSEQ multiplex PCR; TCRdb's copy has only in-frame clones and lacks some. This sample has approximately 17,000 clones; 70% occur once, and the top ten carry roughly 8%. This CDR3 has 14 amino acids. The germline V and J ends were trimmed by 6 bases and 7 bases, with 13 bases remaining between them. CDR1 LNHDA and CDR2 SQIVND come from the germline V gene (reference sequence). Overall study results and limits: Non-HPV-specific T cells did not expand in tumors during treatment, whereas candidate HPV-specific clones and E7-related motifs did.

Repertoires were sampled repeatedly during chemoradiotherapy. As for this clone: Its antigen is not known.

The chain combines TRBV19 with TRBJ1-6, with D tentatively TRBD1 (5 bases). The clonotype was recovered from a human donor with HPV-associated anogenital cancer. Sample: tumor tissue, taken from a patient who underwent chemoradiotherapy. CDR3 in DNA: TGTGCCAGTAGACCCACAGGAGGCAATTCACCCCTCCACTTT. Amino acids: CASRPTGGNSPLHF.